This T cell receptor beta chain was sequenced in a study of OX40 agonist ivuxolimab in advanced cancers. Looking at the study overall: Participants averaged approximately 61 years of age (range about 23 to 79) and were around 85% male.

Assay: immunoSEQ multiplex PCR; the TCRdb copy retains only in-frame clones and omits some. The data contain some 80,000 clones, 70% to 85% of them singletons. CDR1 is LGHNA, CDR2 YNFKEQ, per germline. The CDR3 is made up of 15 amino acids. The V gene lost 1 base and the J gene lost 6 bases, with 13 bases spanning the gap. The sequence was obtained from an adult with an advanced solid tumor such as melanoma, head and neck, liver or kidney cancer. Sequenced here: CD4+ or CD8+ T cells sorted from blood, sampled in a trial of the OX40 agonist ivuxolimab. The chain couples TRBV4-2 to TRBJ2-1; D unclear. CDR3 sequence (DNA): TGTGCCAGCAGCCAAGCCTCTCCAGACTCCAATGAGCAGTTCTTC. Translation gives CASSQASPDSNEQFF.